The rows below give T cell receptor beta chains drawn from one sample of a study of T-cell reconstitution after alpha-beta-depleted transplantation in children. TCRdb re-called the PCR reads through MiXCR, storing one row per CDR3 protein. The data contain about 27,000 distinct CDR3 sequences, roughly a sixth of them singletons. The sequences come from PBMCs, mostly from graft donor cells, collected 60 days after TCRalphabeta/CD19-depleted stem cell transplant. Source of these receptors: a male patient aged 2 to 9 who had a stem cell transplant for acute lymphoblastic leukemia, so the T cells may come from the graft donor. Both conserved end residues are part of each CDR3. D genes are given only for firm matches. Clone size is not always given. Where it is, it says once, few, many or a class for expanded clones.

v_call,clone_size,j_call,d_call,cdr3_aa,cdr3_nt
TRBV6-2/TRBV6-3,.,TRBJ1-1,.,CASSYGPRTNTEAFF,TGTGCCAGCAGTTACGGACCTCGGACGAACACTGAAGCTTTCTTT
TRBV12-3/TRBV12-4,many,TRBJ1-2,.,CASSFDIQGNYGYTF,TGTGCCAGCAGTTTTGATATCCAGGGCAACTATGGCTACACCTTC
TRBV6-1,many,TRBJ1-3,.,CASSAGLSISGNTIYF,TGTGCCAGCAGTGCCGGGTTGTCCATCTCTGGAAACACCATATATTTT
TRBV7-9,medium-sized,TRBJ2-1,TRBD2,CASSLLGLAGYNEQFF,TGTGCCAGCAGCCTATTGGGACTAGCGGGATACAATGAGCAGTTCTTC
TRBV12-3/TRBV12-4,many,TRBJ2-1,TRBD2,CASRGSGSRNEQFF,TGTGCCAGCAGGGGTAGCGGGAGTAGGAATGAGCAGTTCTTC
TRBV10-3,.,TRBJ1-3,TRBD1,CAISAFGQGSGNTIYF,TGTGCCATATCCGCGTTCGGACAGGGCTCTGGAAACACCATATATTTT
TRBV5-6,many,TRBJ1-2,.,CASSSGAWTAYGYTF,TGTGCCAGCAGCTCAGGGGCCTGGACAGCCTATGGCTACACCTTC
TRBV6-2/TRBV6-3,few,TRBJ1-3,.,CASSYVRDLSGNTIYF,TGTGCCAGCAGTTACGTCCGGGACCTCTCTGGAAACACCATATATTTT
TRBV10-2,.,TRBJ1-2,.,CASSEKRGDYGYTF,TGCGCCAGCAGTGAGAAGAGGGGGGACTATGGCTACACCTTC
TRBV9,many,TRBJ2-7,.,CASSPRDNLHYEQYF,TGTGCCAGCAGCCCCCGGGACAACCTACACTACGAGCAGTACTTC
TRBV7-2,.,TRBJ2-7,TRBD2,CASSPGTSGADSYEQYF,TGTGCCAGCAGCCCGGGGACTAGCGGGGCTGATTCCTACGAGCAGTACTTC
TRBV20-1,few,TRBJ1-5,.,CSAPIGGSSGSNQPQHF,TGCAGTGCGCCCATAGGGGGATCGTCTGGAAGCAATCAGCCCCAGCATTTT
TRBV12-3/TRBV12-4,.,TRBJ1-3,TRBD1,CASSFWTGGGNTIYF,TGTGCCAGCAGTTTCTGGACAGGGGGAGGAAACACCATATATTTT
TRBV6-1,.,TRBJ1-3,.,CASGGLKESGNTIYF,TGTGCCAGCGGGGGGCTAAAGGAGTCTGGAAACACCATATATTTT
TRBV2,many,TRBJ1-5,.,CASSEYRGAGQPQHF,TGTGCCAGCAGTGAATATAGGGGCGCGGGGCAGCCCCAGCATTTT
TRBV5-1,few,TRBJ1-6,.,CASSGPGGSPLHF,TGCGCCAGCAGCGGCCCGGGTGGGTCACCCCTCCACTTT
TRBV19,.,TRBJ1-4,TRBD1,CASRMQGATNEKLFF,TGTGCCAGTAGGATGCAGGGGGCAACTAATGAAAAACTGTTTTTT
TRBV20-1,many,TRBJ1-1,.,CSARPTGPNTEAFF,TGCAGTGCTCGGCCAACGGGGCCTAACACTGAAGCTTTCTTT
TRBV19,few,TRBJ1-1,TRBD1,CASVPVTGGEKNTEAFF,TGTGCCAGCGTCCCCGTCACAGGGGGCGAGAAGAACACTGAAGCTTTCTTT
TRBV10-3,.,TRBJ1-1,.,CAIRQEGGLSEAFF,TGTGCCATAAGACAGGAAGGGGGTTTGTCCGAAGCTTTCTTT
TRBV6-2/TRBV6-3,few,TRBJ2-5,.,CATSQSLGRQGLETQYF,TGTGCCACCTCTCAGAGCCTGGGACGGCAGGGGCTAGAGACCCAGTACTTC
TRBV20-1,.,TRBJ1-6,TRBD1,CSAPRQGAISYNSPLHF,TGCAGTGCTCCAAGACAGGGGGCGATCTCCTATAATTCACCCCTCCACTTT
TRBV13,once,TRBJ2-5,.,CASSTTFETQYF,TGTGCCAGTTCGACCACCTTTGAGACCCAGTACTTC
TRBV6-1,.,TRBJ1-5,.,CASSGTSDQPQHF,TGTGCCAGCAGTGGGACAAGTGATCAGCCCCAGCATTTT
TRBV3-1,few,TRBJ2-3,.,CASSQDLRRGYTDTQYF,TGTGCCAGCAGCCAAGATCTTCGTCGTGGGTACACAGATACGCAGTATTTT
TRBV29-1,many,TRBJ2-7,TRBD2,CSVGRETYEQYF,TGCAGCGTTGGGCGGGAGACCTACGAGCAGTACTTC
TRBV20-1,.,TRBJ1-1,TRBD1,CSVSIHRGRTEAFF,TGCAGTGTCAGTATCCACAGGGGGCGCACTGAAGCTTTCTTT
TRBV2,.,TRBJ2-1,TRBD2,CASSRTRVPPQSQFF,TGTGCCAGCAGTCGGACTAGGGTCCCACCCCAATCACAGTTCTTC
TRBV7-2,few,TRBJ2-2,TRBD2,CASSLSGGAYTGELFF,TGTGCCAGCAGCTTAAGCGGGGGGGCCTACACCGGGGAGCTGTTTTTT
TRBV20-1,many,TRBJ2-4,TRBD1,CSARDGTGNNIQYF,TGCAGTGCTAGAGATGGGACAGGGAATAACATTCAGTACTTC
TRBV3-1,.,TRBJ2-3,TRBD2,CASSQGLASTDTQYF,TGTGCCAGCAGCCAGGGACTAGCGAGTACAGATACGCAGTATTTT
TRBV4-3,.,TRBJ2-5,TRBD2,CASSQDRSSSGGAETQYF,TGCGCCAGCAGCCAAGACAGATCGTCTAGCGGGGGGGCAGAGACCCAGTACTTC
TRBV3-1,.,TRBJ1-3,.,CASSLGRYGSGNTIYF,TGTGCCAGCAGCCTGGGTCGCTATGGCTCTGGAAACACCATATATTTT
TRBV7-8,many,TRBJ1-3,.,CASSLENTIYF,TGTGCCAGCAGCTTAGAAAACACCATATATTTT
TRBV7-2,many,TRBJ1-4,.,CASSLAGKLFF,TGTGCCAGCAGCTTAGCGGGGAAACTGTTTTTT